A single sample is the source of the 18 T cell receptor beta chains below, sequenced in a study of technical replicates of blood from a handful of donors. The repertoire was sequenced with immunoSEQ multiplex PCR; TCRdb's copy has only in-frame clones and lacks some. The data show under 95,000 clones, less than 95% seen once. Input material: T cells isolated from PBMCs. Every receptor here comes from a human donor in good health.

The count of this clone is one. The chain is built from TRBV5-4 and TRBJ2-3; 11 positions agree with TRBD2. CDR3 length: 13 residues. Per germline, CDR1 SGHNT and CDR2 YYREEE (reference sequence). J gave up 5 bases and V 5 bases, and 1 base lay outside the gene matches. CDR3 residues: CASRLAGEDTQYF. The DNA of the CDR3 is TGTGCCAGCAGACTAGCGGGAGAAGATACGCAGTATTTT.

The chain has TRBV2 and TRBJ2-7, with 12 bases that match TRBD2. V lost 11 bases and J lost 2; bases outside the gene matches: 4. The CDR3 runs to 13 residues. From germline, CDR1 is SNHLY and CDR2 FYNNEI. The CDR3 reads CACGLAGTYEQYF. The CDR3 DNA sequence: TGTGCCTGTGGACTAGCGGGAACCTACGAGCAGTACTTC.

This rearrangement joins TRBV19 to TRBJ1-1; D is unresolved. This CDR3 is built from 16 residues. V lost 7 bases, J lost 1 base, and 19 bases lay in between. Germline loops: CDR1 LNHDA, CDR2 SQIVND (reference sequence). The CDR3 DNA reads as TGTGCCAGTACCAGACTACCACTCCAGTCGAACACTGAAGCTTTCTTT. Amino acids: CASTRLPLQSNTEAFF.

This chain links TRBV20-1 with TRBJ1-1; D not certain. Germline-derived CDR1 and CDR2 are DFQATT and SNEGSKA (reference sequence). The CDR3 runs to 10 residues. Trimming took off 5 bases at V and 7 bases at J, with 8 bases between the two ends. CDR3 bases: TGCAGTGCTGCCGTTAGTGAAGCTTTCTTT. Translation: CSAAVSEAFF.

This clone was observed a few times. The rearrangement links TRBV11-3 to TRBJ1-1; no reliable D call. V lost 0 bases and J lost 0, with 8 bases in between. In germline, CDR1 is SGHNT, CDR2 YENEEA. The CDR3 is 15 residues long. The CDR3 sequence is CASSLDSGMNTEAFF. CDR3 coding DNA: TGTGCCAGCAGCTTAGATTCGGGGATGAACACTGAAGCTTTCTTT.

This clone was detected once. V is TRBV6-1 and J is TRBJ1-5, with a possible D match to TRBD1 (5 bases). CDR1 and CDR2 (germline): MNHNS, SASEGT. There are 15 residues in the CDR3. The V gene lost 4 bases and the J gene lost 2 bases, with 12 bases spanning the gap. The CDR3 protein is CASSGQTVGNQPQHF. Written as DNA, the CDR3 is TGTGCCAGCAGTGGACAGACAGTAGGCAATCAGCCCCAGCATTTT.

The gene calls are TRBV27 and TRBJ2-2; tentative D call: TRBD2 (6 bases). There are 17 residues in the CDR3. Germline loops: CDR1 MNHEY, CDR2 SMNVEV (reference sequence). Trimming stripped 3 bases from V and 5 bases from J, with 19 bases between. For the CDR3, the DNA is TGTGCCAGCAGTTTTTTAGGAGGGGTCGAGCGAACCGGGGAGCTGTTTTTT. Translated: CASSFLGGVERTGELFF.

J is TRBJ2-7 and V is TRBV2; 9 bases fit TRBD2. Looked up from germline, CDR1 is SNHLY and CDR2 is FYNNEI. The junction had 8 bases not matched to a gene; V was cut back by 6 bases and J by 5 bases. This CDR3 has 14 residues. The CDR3 spells CASRVAGVVDEQYF. The CDR3 bases are TGTGCCAGCAGGGTAGCGGGAGTGGTCGACGAGCAGTACTTC.

The chain recombines TRBV28 with TRBJ1-1; 9 bases match TRBD1. This CDR3 comprises 16 residues. From germline, CDR1 is MDHEN and CDR2 SYDVKM. Unmatched junction bases numbered 7, after V lost 2 bases and J lost 3 bases. The CDR3 DNA reads TGTGCCAGCAGTTTAGCTGGGACAGGGTGGGACACTGAAGCTTTCTTT. Translation gives CASSLAGTGWDTEAFF. Variable domain in full (rest from reference TRBV28 and TRBJ1-1): DVKVTQSSRYLVKRTGEKVFLECVQDMDHENMFWYRQDPGLGLRLIYFSYDVKMKEKGDIPEGYSVSREKKERFSLILESASTNQTSMYLCASSLAGTGWDTEAFFGQGTRLTVV.

The gene calls are TRBV6-1 and TRBJ2-3; possibly TRBD1 for D (5 bases). CDR3 length: 13 amino acids. Per germline, CDR1 MNHNS and CDR2 SASEGT. V was shortened by 7 bases and J by 2 bases, with 10 bases between the two germline ends. The CDR3 loop is CASNKGSTDTQYF. CDR3 sequence (DNA): TGTGCCAGCAACAAGGGGTCCACAGATACGCAGTATTTT.

This clone was detected once. The rearrangement joins TRBV6-4 to TRBJ2-1; TRBD2 agrees at 9 bases. The germline V gene encodes CDR1 MRHNA and CDR2 SNTAGT. The CDR3 has 14 residues. V was pared by 4 bases and J by 7 bases, with 5 bases of the junction left unmatched. CDR3 loop: CASSVAGGPNEQFF. The CDR3 coding sequence is TGTGCCAGCAGTGTTGCGGGAGGGCCGAATGAGCAGTTCTTC.

The chain couples TRBV19 to TRBJ2-5; TRBD1 might be the D (6 bases). CDR1 and CDR2 from the germline V gene are LNHDA and SQIVND (reference sequence). V lost 5 bases to trimming and J lost 3 bases, with 10 bases between them. The CDR3 sequence is 13 residues long. The chain's CDR3 is CASSFGQKETQYF. In DNA form, the CDR3 reads TGTGCCAGTAGTTTTGGACAGAAAGAGACCCAGTACTTC.

The rearrangement uses TRBV29-1 and TRBJ2-4; D perhaps matches TRBD1 (6 bases). The V gene lost 3 bases and the J gene lost 6 bases, with 9 bases spanning the gap. This CDR3 comprises 12 residues. Germline V gives CDR1 SQVTM, CDR2 ANQGSEA. DNA of the CDR3: TGCAGCGTTGATCAGGGGCGAAACATTCAGTACTTC. Its translation: CSVDQGRNIQYF.

The V call is TRBV29-1, the J call TRBJ2-3; TRBD2 matches 9 bases. The CDR3 contains 14 residues. CDR1 and CDR2 from the germline V gene are SQVTM and ANQGSEA. V trimming: 7 bases; J trimming: 0 bases; junction bases outside the gene matches: 5. The CDR3 region has the DNA TGCAGCGCTGTAGCGGGGGATAGCACAGATACGCAGTATTTT. Translated, it gives CSAVAGDSTDTQYF.

This rearrangement joins TRBV5-1 to TRBJ2-7; 9 nucleotides match TRBD2. CDR1 SGHRS and CDR2 YFSETQ come from the germline V gene. V shed 0 bases, J shed 5 bases, and the junction held 21 bases outside the gene matches. The CDR3 is made up of 20 amino acids. The CDR3 protein is CASSLEGAGGIFRKVDEQYF. The CDR3 coding sequence is TGCGCCAGCAGCTTGGAGGGAGCGGGAGGTATTTTTAGGAAAGTCGACGAGCAGTACTTC. The full variable domain, completed using reference TRBV5-1 and TRBJ2-7, is KAGVTQTPRYLIKTRGQQVTLSCSPISGHRSVSWYQQTPGQGLQFLFEYFSETQRNKGNFPGRFSGRQFSNSRSEMNVSTLELGDSALYLCASSLEGAGGIFRKVDEQYFGPGTRLTVT.

The V and J genes are TRBV7-3 and TRBJ2-2; TRBD2 might be the D (6 bases). Trimming removed 6 bases from V and 3 bases from J, with 11 bases in between. The CDR3 runs to 14 residues. The germline CDR1 and CDR2 sequences are SGHTA and FQGTGA. CDR3 protein: CASRLGLYTGELFF. The DNA for the CDR3 is TGTGCCAGCAGATTGGGACTTTACACCGGGGAGCTGTTTTTT. The full variable domain, in which reference TRBV7-3 and TRBJ2-2 provide the parts outside the CDR3, is GAGVSQTPSNKVTEKGKYVELRCDPISGHTALYWYRQSLGQGPEFLIYFQGTGAADDSGLPNDRFFAVRPEGSVSTLKIQRTERGDSAVYLCASRLGLYTGELFFGEGSRLTVL.

This clone has only one observation. The V and J genes are TRBV11-3 and TRBJ2-2; 9 bases align to TRBD1. Trimming removed 8 bases from V and 5 bases from J; junction bases left unmatched: 6. This CDR3 is 14 amino acids long. Germline assignment: CDR1 SGHNT and CDR2 YENEEA. The CDR3 DNA reads as TGTGCCAGCTTGAAACAGGGGGCAACCGGGGAGCTGTTTTTT. Protein sequence: CASLKQGATGELFF. Full variable domain (rest looked up from reference TRBV11-3 and TRBJ2-2): EAGVVQSPRYKIIEKKQPVAFWCNPISGHNTLYWYLQNLGQGPELLIRYENEEAVDDSQLPKDRFSAERLKGVDSTLKIQPAELGDSAVYLCASLKQGATGELFFGEGSRLTVL.

V gene TRBV6-6 combines with J gene TRBJ2-6; unclear D gene. V was clipped by 8 bases and J by 1 base, with 3 bases between them. Germline V lookup: CDR1 MNHNY, CDR2 SVGAGI (reference sequence). This CDR3 has 12 residues. CDR3: CASRSGANVLTF. The CDR3 DNA sequence: TGTGCCAGCCGTTCTGGGGCCAACGTCCTGACTTTC.